The 32 T cell receptor beta chains in this list originate from one sample, sequenced in a study of T cell responses to AZD1222 COVID-19 vaccine (dated by TCRdb to 2020 to 2023). In light of the paper, this sample's time point label describes: baseline before first vaccination. The method behind the library was the immunoSEQ multiplex PCR assay. Imported from immuneACCESS, the table was reduced by TCRdb to in-frame sequences with V and J called. These copies leave out some clones; in studies compared against another copy, an unresolved V gene accounts for under half, and the cause of the remainder is not known. This sample gives some 200,000 clones in total; approximately 93% of them show up just once. The ten largest clones add up to 3.9% of the sample. The specimen was peripheral blood, collected on day 0 of AZD1222 vaccination. Receptor source: an adult in good health.

The rearrangement joins TRBV12-3 or TRBV12-4 to TRBJ2-1, with 9 bases aligning to TRBD2. The ends lost 6 bases at V and 15 bases at J; junction bases unmatched: 12. This CDR3 region has 13 residues. The CDR3 is CASSPGREGRRFF. The CDR3 DNA follows: TGTGCCAGCAGCCCGGGGCGGGAGGGCCGTCGGTTCTTC.

The genes are TRBV5-4 and TRBJ1-3; possible D gene TRBD1, 5 bases. This CDR3 comprises 16 residues. Germline V gives CDR1 SGHNT, CDR2 YYREEE (reference sequence). Trimming left V 4 bases short and J 0 bases short, with 14 bases between. CDR3 nucleotide sequence: TGTGCCAGCAGCCAGGACCAGGGAAGCTCTGGAAACACCATATATTTT. It translates to CASSQDQGSSGNTIYF.

A single count supports this clone. This CDR3 is CASSLAPGDSYEQYF. In DNA, the CDR3 is TGTGCCAGCAGCTTAGCTCCAGGGGACTCCTACGAGCAGTACTTC. This sequence joins TRBV7-6 and TRBJ2-7; TRBD1 is a possible D gene (6 bases). This CDR3 has 15 residues. From germline, CDR1 is SGHVS and CDR2 FNYEAQ. With 0 bases removed from V and 0 bases from J, the gap between germline ends came to 9 bases.

V and J are TRBV19 and TRBJ2-2; 10 nucleotides line up with TRBD1. Trimming at V came to 5 bases and at J to 8 bases, leaving 5 bases not matched to a gene. Germline V gene data show CDR1 as LNHDA and CDR2 as SQIVND (reference sequence). The CDR3 runs 14 residues. CDR3 protein: CASSSGQGEGELFF. The CDR3, as DNA: TGTGCCAGTAGTTCCGGACAGGGGGAGGGGGAGCTGTTTTTT.

The chain recombines TRBV18 with TRBJ1-5, with TRBD1 identical over 7 bases. CDR3 length: 14 amino acids. V trimming: 3 bases; J trimming: 11 bases; junction bases outside the gene matches: 10. Germline CDR1 and CDR2: KGHSH and LQKENI. The CDR3 DNA sequence: TGTGCCAGCTCACCTGGGACAGAGGGGACCTCCCAGCATTTT. This encodes CASSPGTEGTSQHF.

The V call is TRBV3-1 (or the pseudogene TRBV3-2), the J call TRBJ2-2; maybe TRBD1 (6 bases). Germline CDR1 and CDR2: LGHDT and YNNKEL (reference sequence). CDR3 length: 16 amino acids. Trimming took 5 bases from V and 5 from J, leaving 18 bases between them. The CDR3 DNA sequence: TGTGCCAGCAGCAAGTTACGGGACACAAAAACCGGGGAGCTGTTTTTT. Its translation is CASSKLRDTKTGELFF.

The gene calls are TRBV6-5 and TRBJ1-2; D not certain. V dropped 8 bases and J dropped 0 bases, with 16 bases sitting between them. Germline lookup yields CDR1 MNHEY and CDR2 SVGAGI. There are 15 residues in the CDR3. In DNA form, the CDR3 reads TGTGCCAGCTCTAGCCCCAGGACGACTAACTATGGCTACACCTTC. It translates to CASSSPRTTNYGYTF.

J is TRBJ2-4 and V is TRBV6-5; D possibly corresponds to TRBD2 (5 bases). V gave up 0 bases and J gave up 7 bases, with 10 bases separating them. CDR3 length: 14 residues. CDR1 and CDR2 (germline): MNHEY, SVGAGI. The CDR3 DNA reads TGTGCCAGCAGTTACTCGGGCCGCGGGAACATTCAGTACTTC. It specifies CASSYSGRGNIQYF.

The rearrangement uses TRBV6-5 and TRBJ2-5, with D uncertain. Trimming removed 5 bases at V and 4 bases at J, with 11 bases between. This CDR3 is 13 amino acids long. In germline, CDR1 is MNHEY, CDR2 SVGAGI. The CDR3 DNA reads TGTGCCAGCAGTCTTCTTCAGCGAGAGACCCAGTACTTC. It specifies CASSLLQRETQYF.

CDR3 DNA: TGTGCCAGCAGCTTAGTGTCGGGGGGAATCAATCAGCCCCAGCATTTT. It encodes CASSLVSGGINQPQHF. This chain joins TRBV7-8 and TRBJ1-5, with TRBD1 as a possible D gene (5 bases). Germline V CDR1 and CDR2: SGHVS, FQNEAQ. The V end lost 1 base, the J end lost 3 bases, and 13 bases lay between the germline ends. CDR3 length equals 16 residues.

The chain is built from TRBV11-2 and TRBJ2-1; D unresolved. This CDR3 contains 15 residues. Trimming stripped 3 bases from V and 0 bases from J, with 9 bases between. From germline, CDR1 is SGHAT and CDR2 FQNNGV. The CDR3 DNA is TGTGCCAGCAGCTTTGGGCAGAGCTCCTACAATGAGCAGTTCTTC. This encodes CASSFGQSSYNEQFF.

This clone was picked up one time. This rearrangement joins TRBV5-1 to TRBJ1-1; 9 bases are a match to TRBD1. This CDR3 contains 15 residues. The V segment lost 5 bases and the J segment 1 base; nucleotides outside the gene matches: 6. Germline V gene data show CDR1 as SGHRS and CDR2 as YFSETQ. The CDR3 loop reads CASSRRTGENTEAFF. The CDR3 region has the DNA TGCGCCAGCAGTCGGCGGACAGGGGAGAACACTGAAGCTTTCTTT.

This chain uses TRBV5-4 with TRBJ1-6; D uncertain. V was cut by 4 bases and J by 0 bases, with 11 bases left in between. This CDR3 comprises 16 residues. Germline V gene lookup returns CDR1 SGHNT and CDR2 YYREEE (reference sequence). CDR3 residues: CASSGVGNSYNSPLHF. CDR3 DNA: TGTGCCAGCAGCGGGGTGGGGAACTCCTATAATTCACCCCTCCACTTT. Looking up the rest from reference TRBV5-4 and TRBJ1-6 gives the full variable domain: ETGVTQSPTHLIKTRGQQVTLRCSSQSGHNTVSWYQQALGQGPQFIFQYYREEENGRGNFPPRFSGLQFPNYSSELNVNALELDDSALYLCASSGVGNSYNSPLHFGNGTRLTVT.

The V call is TRBV28, the J call TRBJ1-2; D unresolved. Germline assignment: CDR1 MDHEN and CDR2 SYDVKM. V was cut by 7 bases and J by 4 bases, with 22 bases left in between. The CDR3 totals 16 residues. CDR3 nucleotides: TGTGCCAGCAAAAAGGTCGGGCCATACTTCTCCTATGGCTACACCTTC. As protein: CASKKVGPYFSYGYTF.

This clone was picked up a small number of times. V is TRBV27 and J is TRBJ2-7; TRBD1 aligns across 7 bases. CDR3 size: 13 residues. Germline trimming cut 5 bases from V and 6 bases from J; bases unmatched to any gene: 7. Germline CDR1 MNHEY, CDR2 SMNVEV (reference sequence). The CDR3 region has the DNA TGTGCCAGCAGTCCAGGGACAGCCCCCGAGCAGTACTTC. It is translated as CASSPGTAPEQYF.

The chain has TRBV5-1 and TRBJ1-2; 12 bases agree with TRBD1. CDR1 and CDR2 from the germline V gene are SGHRS and YFSETQ. V lost 3 bases and J lost 7; bases outside the gene matches: 10. This CDR3 contains 16 residues. CDR3 DNA sequence: TGCGCCAGCAGCTGGCAACCGGGACAGGGGGCTAGTGGCTACACCTTC. It is translated as CASSWQPGQGASGYTF.

This sequence joins TRBV5-6 and TRBJ1-4; TRBD1 is a possible D gene (5 bases). The V and J ends lost 2 bases and 6 bases respectively, with 14 bases between them. The germline V gene encodes CDR1 SGHDT and CDR2 YYEEEE. This CDR3 is 15 amino acids long. This CDR3 reads CASSLGELPHEKLFF. CDR3 bases: TGTGCCAGCAGCTTAGGGGAACTGCCCCATGAAAAACTGTTTTTT.

CDR3 region: CASSIDTVTEAFF. The DNA of the CDR3 is TGTGCCAGTAGTATAGACACAGTCACTGAAGCTTTCTTT. The V gene is TRBV19, the J gene TRBJ1-1; no firm D call. The CDR3 has 13 residues. Trimming shortened V by 0 bases and J by 4 bases, and 6 bases separated the two germline ends. Germline V gene data show CDR1 as LNHDA and CDR2 as SQIVND (reference sequence).

The chain uses TRBV27 and TRBJ1-1; D uncertain. The CDR3 sequence is 14 residues long. The germline V and J ends were trimmed by 0 bases and 4 bases, with 9 bases remaining between them. Germline V CDR1 and CDR2: MNHEY, SMNVEV (reference sequence). The CDR3 DNA is TGTGCCAGCAGTTTATCGGTGCCGCGCACTGAAGCTTTCTTT. This sequence encodes CASSLSVPRTEAFF.

This chain uses TRBV20-1 with TRBJ1-2; D ambiguous. The CDR3 totals 11 residues. Trimming took off 0 bases at V and 10 bases at J, with 9 bases between the two ends. Germline V gives CDR1 DFQATT, CDR2 SNEGSKA (reference sequence). This chain's CDR3 is CSARDLEVYTF. The CDR3 DNA is TGCAGTGCTAGAGATCTAGAGGTCTACACCTTC.

The sample holds many counts of this clone. This chain links TRBV15 with TRBJ2-7; no reliable D call. The CDR3 runs 13 residues. CDR1 and CDR2 (germline): LNHNV, YYDKDF (reference sequence). With 0 bases removed from V and 8 bases from J, the gap between germline ends came to 11 bases. CDR3 sequence reads: CATSRDLDPKQYF. The DNA for the CDR3 is TGTGCCACCAGCAGAGATTTGGATCCGAAGCAGTACTTC.

This clone was seen only once. The chain couples TRBV5-4 to TRBJ2-7; no clear D gene. Germline V gene sequence: CDR1 SGHNT, CDR2 YYREEE (reference sequence). CDR3 length equals 13 residues. Trimming shortened V by 10 bases and J by 0 bases, and 14 bases separated the two germline ends. The CDR3 sequence: CAVQPRSSYEQYF. CDR3 in DNA: TGTGCCGTGCAGCCAAGGAGCTCCTACGAGCAGTACTTC.

J is TRBJ1-5 and V is TRBV6-5; TRBD1 might be the D (6 bases). Trimming took off 6 bases at V and 2 bases at J, with 14 bases between the two ends. CDR1 MNHEY and CDR2 SVGAGI come from the germline V gene. The CDR3 sequence is 15 residues long. The CDR3 DNA is TGTGCCAGCAGCCGTATGACAGGAGGCAATCAGCCCCAGCATTTT. Its protein is CASSRMTGGNQPQHF.

The chain recombines TRBV5-5 with TRBJ2-3; 8 nucleotides match TRBD2. The CDR3 has 16 residues. The V gene end was trimmed by 1 base and the J gene end by 1 base; junction bases not matched to a gene: 5. The germline V gene encodes CDR1 SGHKS and CDR2 YYEKEE (reference sequence). The CDR3 DNA reads TGTGCCAGCAGCTTGTCGGCGGGGGGAGGCACAGATACGCAGTATTTT. Encoded protein: CASSLSAGGGTDTQYF. The variable domain in full, with the rest retrieved from reference TRBV5-5 and TRBJ2-3, is DAGVTQSPTHLIKTRGQQVTLRCSPISGHKSVSWYQQVLGQGPQFIFQYYEKEERGRGNFPDRFSARQFPNYSSELNVNALLLGDSALYLCASSLSAGGGTDTQYFGPGTRLTVL.

This chain links TRBV12-3 or TRBV12-4 with TRBJ1-2, with D tentatively TRBD1 (5 bases). This CDR3 is built from 11 residues. The ends were cut back, 8 bases at V and 6 bases at J, with 10 bases in the middle. CDR3 region: CASWWGDGYTF. CDR3 bases: TGTGCCAGCTGGTGGGGGGATGGCTACACCTTC.

The chain couples TRBV27 to TRBJ1-6; 9 nucleotides line up with TRBD1. After removal of 7 bases from V and 8 bases from J, the junction contained 12 bases not matched to a gene. The CDR3 length is 16 residues. Per germline, CDR1 MNHEY and CDR2 SMNVEV (reference sequence). CDR3 in DNA: TGTGCCAGCAACACAAACACGGGACAGGGATATTCACCCCTCCACTTT. This gives the protein CASNTNTGQGYSPLHF.

The V call is TRBV6-5, the J call TRBJ2-1; D unresolved. The CDR3 consists of 13 residues. Trimming pared 2 bases from V and 4 bases from J, leaving 6 bases between. The germline gives CDR1 MNHEY, CDR2 SVGAGI. CDR3 in amino acids: CASSYIAYNEQFF. CDR3 coding DNA: TGTGCCAGCAGTTACATTGCGTACAATGAGCAGTTCTTC.

This clone was counted once. The rearrangement links TRBV19 to TRBJ1-6; D call uncertain. Between the trimmed V and J ends, which lost 6 bases and 9 bases, there was a span of 15 bases. The CDR3 consists of 14 residues. Germline-derived CDR1 and CDR2 are LNHDA and SQIVND (reference sequence). CDR3 loop: CASRTVQMGSPLHF. Here the CDR3 DNA reads TGTGCCAGTAGAACCGTCCAGATGGGTTCACCCCTCCACTTT.

CDR3 in amino acids: CASSLLTSQTSSGAGRNSPLHF. CDR3 DNA sequence: TGTGCCAGCAGCCTTCTAACGTCTCAAACTTCATCTGGGGCAGGAAGGAATTCACCCCTCCACTTT. The rearrangement links TRBV3-1 (or the pseudogene TRBV3-2) to TRBJ1-6; maybe TRBD1 (5 bases). V lost 4 bases and J 7 bases, leaving 35 bases between the germline ends. The CDR3 has 22 residues. The germline V gene has CDR1 LGHDT and CDR2 YNNKEL (reference sequence).

This clone has more than one count but fewer than ten. V usage is TRBV2 and J usage is TRBJ1-6; possibly TRBD1 for D (6 bases). V lost 6 bases, J lost 7 bases, and 13 bases lay in between. Per germline, CDR1 SNHLY and CDR2 FYNNEI. CDR3 size: 14 residues. CDR3 DNA: TGTGCCAGCAGCGAGGACAGTGGGAATTCACCCCTCCACTTT. This codes for CASSEDSGNSPLHF.

The V gene is TRBV2, the J gene TRBJ1-5; D is possibly TRBD1 (6 bases). Germline CDR1 and CDR2: SNHLY and FYNNEI. V lost 2 bases and J 6 bases, leaving 11 bases between the germline ends. The CDR3 is made up of 14 amino acids. The CDR3 DNA reads as TGTGCCAGCAGTGAAACAGGGCGCATTCAGCCCCAGCATTTT. Translated, it gives CASSETGRIQPQHF. Full variable domain (rest looked up from reference TRBV2 and TRBJ1-5): EPEVTQTPSHQVTQMGQEVILRCVPISNHLYFYWYRQILGQKVEFLVSFYNNEISEKSEIFDDQFSVERPDGSNFTLKIRSTKLEDSAMYFCASSETGRIQPQHFGDGTRLSIL.

This sequence joins TRBV27 and TRBJ2-7; D is undetermined. With 6 bases removed from V and 2 bases from J, the gap between germline ends came to 11 bases. Germline V gene sequence: CDR1 MNHEY, CDR2 SMNVEV (reference sequence). This CDR3 comprises 13 residues. The CDR3 spells CASSRVLPYEQYF. CDR3 nucleotide sequence: TGTGCCAGCAGCCGGGTCCTTCCCTACGAGCAGTACTTC.